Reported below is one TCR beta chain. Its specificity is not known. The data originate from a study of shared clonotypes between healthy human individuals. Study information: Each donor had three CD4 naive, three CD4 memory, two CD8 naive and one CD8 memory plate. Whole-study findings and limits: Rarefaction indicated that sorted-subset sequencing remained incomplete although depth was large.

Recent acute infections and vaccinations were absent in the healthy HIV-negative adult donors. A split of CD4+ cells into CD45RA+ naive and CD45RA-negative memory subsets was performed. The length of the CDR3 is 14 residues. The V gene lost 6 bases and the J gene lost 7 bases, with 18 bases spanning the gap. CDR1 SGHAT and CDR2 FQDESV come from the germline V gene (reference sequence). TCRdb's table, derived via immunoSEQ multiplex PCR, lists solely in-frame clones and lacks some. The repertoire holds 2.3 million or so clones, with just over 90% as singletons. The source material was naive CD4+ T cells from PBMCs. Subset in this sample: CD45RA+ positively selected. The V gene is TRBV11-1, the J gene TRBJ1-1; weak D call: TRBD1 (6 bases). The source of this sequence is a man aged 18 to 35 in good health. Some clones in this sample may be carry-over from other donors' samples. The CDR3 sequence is CASSRLGGGREAFF. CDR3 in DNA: TGTGCCAGCAGTCGGCTGGGGGGGGGCCGTGAAGCTTTCTTT.